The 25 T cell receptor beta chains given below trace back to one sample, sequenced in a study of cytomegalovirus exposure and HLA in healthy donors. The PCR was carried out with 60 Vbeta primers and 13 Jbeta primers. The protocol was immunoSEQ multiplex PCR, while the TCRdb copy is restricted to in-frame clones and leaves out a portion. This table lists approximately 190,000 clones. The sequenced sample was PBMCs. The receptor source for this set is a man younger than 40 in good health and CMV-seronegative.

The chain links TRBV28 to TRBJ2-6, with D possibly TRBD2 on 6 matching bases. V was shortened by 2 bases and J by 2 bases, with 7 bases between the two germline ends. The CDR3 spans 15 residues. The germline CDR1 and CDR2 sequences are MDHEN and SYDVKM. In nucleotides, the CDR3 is TGTGCCAGCAGTTTAGGGGGGACTGGGGCCAACGTCCTGACTTTC. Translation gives CASSLGGTGANVLTF.

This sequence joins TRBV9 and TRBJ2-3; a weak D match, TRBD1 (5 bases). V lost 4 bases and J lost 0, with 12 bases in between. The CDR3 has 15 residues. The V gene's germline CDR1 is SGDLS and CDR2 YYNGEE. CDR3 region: CASSTRRASTDTQYF. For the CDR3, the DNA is TGTGCCAGCAGCACTCGCAGGGCGAGCACAGATACGCAGTATTTT. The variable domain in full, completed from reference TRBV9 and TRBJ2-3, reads DSGVTQTPKHLITATGQRVTLRCSPRSGDLSVYWYQQSLDQGLQFLIQYYNGEERAKGNILERFSAQQFPDLHSELNLSSLELGDSALYFCASSTRRASTDTQYFGPGTRLTVL.

In DNA, the CDR3 is TGTGCCAGCAGTCCCGGACAGGGGCGGGCCTATGGCTACACCTTC. As protein: CASSPGQGRAYGYTF. The chain joins TRBV25-1 to TRBJ1-2; 9 bases line up with TRBD1. Germline CDR1 reads MGHDK; CDR2 reads SYGVNS. The CDR3 length is 15 residues. Trimming took 5 bases from V and 4 from J; bases not matched to a gene: 8.

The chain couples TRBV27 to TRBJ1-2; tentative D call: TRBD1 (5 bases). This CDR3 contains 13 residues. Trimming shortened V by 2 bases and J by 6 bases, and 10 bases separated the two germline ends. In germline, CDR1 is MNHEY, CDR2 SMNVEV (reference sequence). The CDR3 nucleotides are TGTGCCAGCAGTTTAGGGGCAGTACATGGCTACACCTTC. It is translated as CASSLGAVHGYTF.

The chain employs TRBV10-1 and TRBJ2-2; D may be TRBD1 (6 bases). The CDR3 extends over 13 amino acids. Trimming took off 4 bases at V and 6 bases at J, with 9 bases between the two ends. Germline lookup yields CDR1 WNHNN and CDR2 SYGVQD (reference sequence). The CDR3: CASSVYRAGELFF. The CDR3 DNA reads TGCGCCAGCAGTGTCTACAGGGCCGGGGAGCTGTTTTTT.

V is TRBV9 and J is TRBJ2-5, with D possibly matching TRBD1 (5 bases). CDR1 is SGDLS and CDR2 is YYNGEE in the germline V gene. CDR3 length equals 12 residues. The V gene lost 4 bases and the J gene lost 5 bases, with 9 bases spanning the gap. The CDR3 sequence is CASSQGAETQYF. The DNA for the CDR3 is TGTGCCAGCAGCCAAGGGGCGGAGACCCAGTACTTC. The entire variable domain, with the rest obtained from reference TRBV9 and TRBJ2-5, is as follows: DSGVTQTPKHLITATGQRVTLRCSPRSGDLSVYWYQQSLDQGLQFLIQYYNGEERAKGNILERFSAQQFPDLHSELNLSSLELGDSALYFCASSQGAETQYFGPGTRLLVL.

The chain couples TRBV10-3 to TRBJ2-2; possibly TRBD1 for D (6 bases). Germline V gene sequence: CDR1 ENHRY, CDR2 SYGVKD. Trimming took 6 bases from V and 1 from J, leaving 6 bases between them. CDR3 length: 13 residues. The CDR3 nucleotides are TGTGCCATCAGCAGGGGGAACACCGGGGAGCTGTTTTTT. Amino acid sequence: CAISRGNTGELFF.

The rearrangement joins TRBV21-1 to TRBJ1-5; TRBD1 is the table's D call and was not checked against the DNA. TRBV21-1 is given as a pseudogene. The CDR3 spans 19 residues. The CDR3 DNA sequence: TGTGCCAGCAGCGCCTGGCCCCCGACAGGGAGCGATAGCAATCAGCCCCAGCATTTT. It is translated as CASSAWPPTGSDSNQPQHF.

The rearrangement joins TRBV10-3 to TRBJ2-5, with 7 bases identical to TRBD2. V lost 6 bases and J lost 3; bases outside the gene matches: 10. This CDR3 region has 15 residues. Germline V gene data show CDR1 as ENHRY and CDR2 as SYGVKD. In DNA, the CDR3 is TGTGCCATCAGCGGGACTACCGGTCGGGAAGAGACCCAGTACTTC. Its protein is CAISGTTGREETQYF.

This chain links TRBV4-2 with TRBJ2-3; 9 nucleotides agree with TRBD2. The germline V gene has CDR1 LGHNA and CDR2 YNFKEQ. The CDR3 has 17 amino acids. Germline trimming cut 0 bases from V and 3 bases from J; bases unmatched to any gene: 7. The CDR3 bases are TGTGCCAGCAGCCAAGATAAGGGGCTAGCGGGGACAGATACGCAGTATTTT. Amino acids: CASSQDKGLAGTDTQYF.

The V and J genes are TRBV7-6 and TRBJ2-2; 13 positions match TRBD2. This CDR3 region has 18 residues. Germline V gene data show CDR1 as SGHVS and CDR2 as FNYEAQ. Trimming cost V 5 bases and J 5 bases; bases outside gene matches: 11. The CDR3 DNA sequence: TGTGCCAGCAGCCACGGACTAGCGGGGGCCTCGGGGACCGGGGAGCTGTTTTTT. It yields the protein CASSHGLAGASGTGELFF.

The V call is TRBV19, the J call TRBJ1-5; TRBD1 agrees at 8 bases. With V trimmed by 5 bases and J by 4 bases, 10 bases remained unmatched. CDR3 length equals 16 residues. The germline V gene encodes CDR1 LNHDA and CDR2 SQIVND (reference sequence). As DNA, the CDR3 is TGTGCCAGTAGTTACCAAAACAGGGGGTCGAATCAGCCCCAGCATTTT. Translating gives CASSYQNRGSNQPQHF.

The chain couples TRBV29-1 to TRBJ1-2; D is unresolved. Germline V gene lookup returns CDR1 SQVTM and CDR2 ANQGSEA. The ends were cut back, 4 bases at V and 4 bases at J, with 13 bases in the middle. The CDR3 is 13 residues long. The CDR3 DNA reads TGCAGCGTTGGGACGGGGAGTTTCTATGGCTACACCTTC. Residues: CSVGTGSFYGYTF.

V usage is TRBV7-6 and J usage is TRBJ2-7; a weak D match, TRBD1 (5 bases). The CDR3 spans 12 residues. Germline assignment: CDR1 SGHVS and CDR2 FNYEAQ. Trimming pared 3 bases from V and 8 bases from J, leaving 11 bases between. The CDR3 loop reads CASSFRVGQQYF. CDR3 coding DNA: TGTGCCAGCAGCTTCAGGGTAGGACAGCAGTACTTC.

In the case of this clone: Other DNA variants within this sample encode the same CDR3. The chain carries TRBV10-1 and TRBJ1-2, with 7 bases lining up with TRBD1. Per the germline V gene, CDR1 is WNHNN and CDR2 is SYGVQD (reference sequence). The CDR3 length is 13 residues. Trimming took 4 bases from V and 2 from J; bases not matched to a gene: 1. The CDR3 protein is CASSGQGNYGYTF. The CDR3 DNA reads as TGCGCCAGCAGTGGACAGGGAAACTATGGCTACACCTTC.

This CDR3 is CASSDVGLASSDTQYF. DNA of the CDR3: TGCGCCAGCAGTGATGTGGGACTAGCATCCTCAGATACGCAGTATTTT. The chain joins TRBV10-2 to TRBJ2-3; 9 nucleotides agree with TRBD2. This CDR3 is 16 amino acids long. V shed 3 bases and J 4 bases; nucleotides not matched to a gene: 8. Germline values: CDR1 WSHSY, CDR2 SAAADI.

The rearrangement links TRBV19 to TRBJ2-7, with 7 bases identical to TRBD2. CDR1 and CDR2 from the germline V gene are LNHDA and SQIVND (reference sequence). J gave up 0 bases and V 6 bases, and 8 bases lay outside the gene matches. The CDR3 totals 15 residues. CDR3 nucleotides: TGTGCCAGTAGCCCCGGGGGGACCTCCTCCTACGAGCAGTACTTC. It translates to CASSPGGTSSYEQYF.

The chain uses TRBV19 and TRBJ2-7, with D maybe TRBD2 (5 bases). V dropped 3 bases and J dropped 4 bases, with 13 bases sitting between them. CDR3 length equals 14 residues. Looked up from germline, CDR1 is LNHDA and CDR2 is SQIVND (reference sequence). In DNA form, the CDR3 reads TGTGCCAGTAGTATCGCACTAGGAGGATACGAGCAGTACTTC. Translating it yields CASSIALGGYEQYF.

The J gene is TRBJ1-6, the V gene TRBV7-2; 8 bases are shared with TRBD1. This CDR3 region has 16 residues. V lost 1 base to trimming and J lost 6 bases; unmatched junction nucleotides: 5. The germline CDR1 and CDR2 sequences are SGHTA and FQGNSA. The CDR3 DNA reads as TGTGCCAGCAGCTTAGACTCAGGGGGCGGTAATTCACCCCTCCACTTT. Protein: CASSLDSGGGNSPLHF.

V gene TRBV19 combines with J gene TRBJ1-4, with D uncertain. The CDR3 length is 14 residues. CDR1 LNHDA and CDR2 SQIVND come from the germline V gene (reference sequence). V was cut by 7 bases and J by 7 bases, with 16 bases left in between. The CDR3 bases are TGTGCCAGTACCACAGACGGAGGCCCTGAAAAACTGTTTTTT. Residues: CASTTDGGPEKLFF.

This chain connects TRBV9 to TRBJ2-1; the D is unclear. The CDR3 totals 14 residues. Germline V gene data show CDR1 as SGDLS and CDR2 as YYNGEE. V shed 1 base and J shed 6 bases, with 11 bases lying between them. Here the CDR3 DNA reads TGTGCCAGCAGCGTATCCCCTAATGGCAATGAGCAGTTCTTC. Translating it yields CASSVSPNGNEQFF.

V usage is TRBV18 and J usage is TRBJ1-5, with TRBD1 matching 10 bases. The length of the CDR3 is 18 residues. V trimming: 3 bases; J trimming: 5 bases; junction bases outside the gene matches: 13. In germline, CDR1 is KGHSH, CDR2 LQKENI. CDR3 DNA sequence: TGTGCCAGCTCACCTGTCCCGGGACAGGGGCGGGCTGATCAGCCCCAGCATTTT. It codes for CASSPVPGQGRADQPQHF.

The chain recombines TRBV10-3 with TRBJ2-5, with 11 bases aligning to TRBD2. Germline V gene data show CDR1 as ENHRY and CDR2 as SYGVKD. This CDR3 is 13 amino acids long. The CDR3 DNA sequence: TGTGCGCTAGCGGGGGGTTCACAAGAGACCCAGTACTTC. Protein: CALAGGSQETQYF.

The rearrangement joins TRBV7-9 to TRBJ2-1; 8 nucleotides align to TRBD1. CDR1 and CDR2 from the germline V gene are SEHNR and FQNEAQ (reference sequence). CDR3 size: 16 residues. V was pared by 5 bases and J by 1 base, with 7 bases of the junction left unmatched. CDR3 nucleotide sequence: TGTGCCAGCAGCCCCAGGACAGGGAGTTCCTACAATGAGCAGTTCTTC. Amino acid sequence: CASSPRTGSSYNEQFF.

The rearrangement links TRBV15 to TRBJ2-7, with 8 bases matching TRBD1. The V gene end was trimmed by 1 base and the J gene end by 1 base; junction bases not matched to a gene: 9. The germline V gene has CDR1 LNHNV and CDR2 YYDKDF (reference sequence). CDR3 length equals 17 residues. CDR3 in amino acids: CATSRAKTGVGSYEQYF. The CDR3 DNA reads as TGTGCCACCAGCAGAGCCAAGACAGGGGTGGGTTCCTACGAGCAGTACTTC.